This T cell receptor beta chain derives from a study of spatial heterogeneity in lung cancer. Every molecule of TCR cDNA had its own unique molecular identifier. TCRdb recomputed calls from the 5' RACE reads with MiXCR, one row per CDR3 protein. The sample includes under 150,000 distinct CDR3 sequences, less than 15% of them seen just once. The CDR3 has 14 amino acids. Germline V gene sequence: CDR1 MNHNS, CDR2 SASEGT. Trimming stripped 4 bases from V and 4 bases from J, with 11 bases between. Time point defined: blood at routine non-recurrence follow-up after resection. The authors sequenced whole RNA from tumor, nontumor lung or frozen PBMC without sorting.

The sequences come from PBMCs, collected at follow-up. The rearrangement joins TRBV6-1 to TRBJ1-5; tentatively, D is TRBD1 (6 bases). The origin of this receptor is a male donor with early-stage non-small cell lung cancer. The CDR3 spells CASSGTAGNQPQHF. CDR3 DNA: TGTGCCAGCAGTGGGACAGCCGGAAATCAGCCCCAGCATTTT.